A selection of T cell receptor beta chains follows, all from one sample in a study of blood T cell repertoires in COVID-19. Method: immunoSEQ multiplex PCR; TCRdb's copy keeps in-frame clones and lacks some. Of a few hundred thousand clones in the sample, approximately 90% were seen once. The sequencing input was peripheral blood. Receptor source: a man younger than 30 with active or convalescent COVID-19. CDR3s leave out the opening cysteine and the closing phenylalanine or tryptophan. The D gene is left open where the match is weak.

CDR3 length,J gene,D gene,V gene,CDR3 protein
13,TRBJ2-2,TRBD1,TRBV4-1,ASSQVDRATGELF
13,TRBJ2-6,NA,TRBV5-1,ASRRGTSGANVLT
14,TRBJ1-2,TRBD1,TRBV5-6,ASSPTYATGGYGYT
17,TRBJ1-2,NA,TRBV5-1,ASSPDVGVPLPPTYGYT
13,TRBJ1-2,NA,TRBV5-6,ASSEGPGLNYGYT
13,TRBJ2-1,TRBD1,TRBV27,ASSWDRGGSSEQF
12,TRBJ2-3,NA,TRBV11-3,ASSLDPSTDTQY
12,TRBJ1-2,TRBD1,TRBV24-1,ATKGGGTVDGYT
13,TRBJ1-3,TRBD1,TRBV5-6,ASSSDRDLWNTIY
13,TRBJ2-3,NA,TRBV7-9,ASSLVGRGRDTQY
15,TRBJ2-7,TRBD2,TRBV6-2/TRBV6-3,ASSPLALAGSSYEQY
13,TRBJ2-7,NA,TRBV5-1,ASSLLVGAKYEQY
12,TRBJ2-5,NA,TRBV7-9,ASSLVYSQETQY
12,TRBJ1-6,TRBD1,TRBV30,AWSLGTASVALH
13,TRBJ1-1,NA,TRBV7-2,ASIPLPRANTEAF
14,TRBJ2-3,TRBD2,TRBV9,ASSARSGRDTDTQY
19,TRBJ1-6,TRBD1,TRBV4-1,ASSQEVPGQLVSSYNSPLH
11,TRBJ2-2,NA,TRBV28,ASSSTNTGELF
11,TRBJ2-1,NA,TRBV27,ASSFSRGNEQF
11,TRBJ1-1,NA,TRBV7-3,ASRQPGNTEAF
15,TRBJ2-3,TRBD2,TRBV7-6,ASSSRLAGGKTDTQY
13,TRBJ2-7,TRBD2,TRBV5-1,ASSQTLAGGNLQY
13,TRBJ2-3,TRBD2,TRBV5-1,ASSLAAGGSDTQY
11,TRBJ1-6,NA,TRBV2,ASTSDKPSPLH
15,TRBJ2-7,TRBD2,TRBV5-1,ASSFGALGEGIYEQY
13,TRBJ2-1,TRBD2,TRBV6-5,ASTKWTSGIDEQF
14,TRBJ1-5,NA,TRBV19,ASSIEERGGNQPQH
13,TRBJ2-5,TRBD2,TRBV27,ASKSLGLAEETQY
15,TRBJ1-5,NA,TRBV3-1/TRBV3-2,ASSQGGAGVTAQPQH
12,TRBJ1-4,NA,TRBV5-4,ASSFSEGGEKLF
14,TRBJ2-5,TRBD1,TRBV5-1,ASSLRGQGSGETQY
12,TRBJ2-7,TRBD1,TRBV5-5,ASSSRTGQVEQY
11,TRBJ2-2,NA,TRBV5-1,ASKPENTGELF
10,TRBJ2-1,NA,TRBV27,ASGPPGGEQF
11,TRBJ2-1,NA,TRBV10-3,AIGDSTDNEQF
10,TRBJ2-3,NA,TRBV2,ASSETTDTQY
13,TRBJ2-3,NA,TRBV7-3,ASSLGGLSTDTQY
13,TRBJ1-2,TRBD1,TRBV11-3,ASSVGQGDAYGYT
12,TRBJ2-1,NA,TRBV19,ASRETGPKDEQF
12,TRBJ1-1,NA,TRBV9,ASSVDSHTAGAF
13,TRBJ2-1,NA,TRBV2,ASSDSVSRYNEQF
15,TRBJ2-2,NA,TRBV3-1/TRBV3-2,ASSQEGRSANTGELF
14,TRBJ1-3,NA,TRBV9,ASSVGTAYSGNTIY
13,TRBJ1-4,TRBD1,TRBV6-1,ASREGQGANEKLF
13,TRBJ2-5,NA,TRBV7-3,ASSSTGSGQETQY
12,TRBJ2-1,NA,TRBV3-1/TRBV3-2,ASSPLRGDNEQF